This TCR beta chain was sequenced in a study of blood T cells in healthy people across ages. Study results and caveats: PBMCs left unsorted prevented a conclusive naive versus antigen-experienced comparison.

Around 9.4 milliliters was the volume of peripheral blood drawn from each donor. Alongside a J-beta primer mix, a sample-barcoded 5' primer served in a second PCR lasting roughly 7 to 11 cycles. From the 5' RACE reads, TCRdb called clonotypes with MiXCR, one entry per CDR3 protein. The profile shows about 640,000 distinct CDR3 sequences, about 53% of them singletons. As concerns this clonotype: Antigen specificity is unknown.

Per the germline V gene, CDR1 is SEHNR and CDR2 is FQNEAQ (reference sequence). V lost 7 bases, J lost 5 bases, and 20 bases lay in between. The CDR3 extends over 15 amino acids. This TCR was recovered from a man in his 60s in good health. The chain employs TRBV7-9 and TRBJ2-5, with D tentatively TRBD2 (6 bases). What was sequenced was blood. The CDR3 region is CASTFGTEGGETQYF. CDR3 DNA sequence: TGTGCCAGCACCTTTGGAACGGAGGGCGGGGAGACCCAGTACTTC.